This TCR beta chain comes out of a study of blood T cell repertoires in COVID-19. Study-wide context: Researchers got acute and convalescent COVID-19 samples from the United States, Italy and Spain. PBMCs, B-cell-depleted T cells, or T cells were the source of the cDNA or gDNA that made up the material.

This CDR3 region has 16 residues. The germline V and J ends were trimmed by 5 bases and 0 bases, with 13 bases remaining between them. Germline V lookup: CDR1 SGHVS, CDR2 FNYEAQ. Authors' analysis steps: By means of reference gene primer amplification, nucleated cell counts were estimated. The repertoire was sequenced with immunoSEQ multiplex PCR; TCRdb's copy has only in-frame clones and lacks some. V and J calls and clone size are those listed in that table; D and trimming were worked out from the DNA. The sample carries 40,000 to 50,000 clones, around 81% recorded once. The specimen was peripheral blood. The receptor comes from a woman of 80 years or more with acute or convalescent COVID-19. The chain is built from TRBV7-6 and TRBJ2-2; D is possibly TRBD1 (5 bases). The CDR3 nucleotides read TGTGCCAGCAGCCCCCGCTTAGGGGCGAACACCGGGGAGCTGTTTTTT. Its protein product is CASSPRLGANTGELFF. Full variable domain (missing parts from reference TRBV7-6 and TRBJ2-2): GAGVSQSPRYKVTKRGQDVALRCDPISGHVSLYWYRQALGQGPEFLTYFNYEAQQDKSGLPNDRFSAERPEGSISTLTIQRTEQRDSAMYRCASSPRLGANTGELFFGEGSRLTVL.